These 27 T cell receptor beta chains originate from one sample sequenced in a study of T cells in localized non-small cell lung cancer. Some clones are missing from TCRdb's copy, which holds only in-frame ones; the method was immunoSEQ multiplex PCR. Of 58,000 or so clones in the sample, around 90% were seen once. The material sequenced was peripheral blood, taken before any cancer treatment. All receptors come from a woman aged 35-75 years with stage I lung adenocarcinoma.

The chain couples TRBV5-1 to TRBJ2-3, with 8 nucleotides matching TRBD2. From germline, CDR1 is SGHRS and CDR2 YFSETQ. CDR3 size: 14 residues. The ends lost 4 bases at V and 6 bases at J; junction bases unmatched: 7. CDR3 nucleotide sequence: TGCGCCAGCAGCCCGGCGGGGGGAACGGATACGCAGTATTTT. The encoded protein is CASSPAGGTDTQYF.

The chain employs TRBV7-8 and TRBJ2-6; perhaps D is TRBD1 or TRBD2 (5 bases each). The CDR3 runs to 18 residues. Trimming took 1 base from V and 0 from J, leaving 13 bases between them. Germline CDR1 and CDR2: SGHVS and FQNEAQ. The CDR3 is CASSLVVRESSGANVLTF. The DNA of the CDR3 is TGTGCCAGCAGCTTAGTGGTCAGGGAGAGCTCTGGGGCCAACGTCCTGACTTTC. Full variable domain (remainder filled in from reference TRBV7-8 and TRBJ2-6): GAGVSQSPRYKVAKRGQDVALRCDPISGHVSLFWYQQALGQGPEFLTYFQNEAQLDKSGLPSDRFFAERPEGSVSTLKIQRTQQEDSAVYLCASSLVVRESSGANVLTFGAGSRLTVL.

V and J are TRBV2 and TRBJ1-1, with D perhaps TRBD1 (5 bases). Germline V CDR1 and CDR2: SNHLY, FYNNEI. The CDR3 extends over 16 amino acids. V lost 2 bases and J 10 bases, leaving 23 bases between the germline ends. The DNA of the CDR3 is TGTGCCAGCAGTGAATTGAGGGCACCGGGTTCGGGGGGAGCTTTCTTT. The encoded protein is CASSELRAPGSGGAFF.

The rearrangement links TRBV4-3 to TRBJ2-6; D unclear. With 3 bases removed from V and 0 bases from J, the gap between germline ends came to 6 bases. This CDR3 region has 15 residues. Germline-derived CDR1 and CDR2 are LGHNA and YSLEER. The CDR3 region is CASSQRTSGANVLTF. The CDR3 DNA reads TGCGCCAGCAGCCAGAGGACCTCTGGGGCCAACGTCCTGACTTTC.

The gene calls are TRBV28 and TRBJ2-5; TRBD1 might be the D (8 bases). This CDR3 region has 15 residues. The germline V gene encodes CDR1 MDHEN and CDR2 SYDVKM. Trimming took off 5 bases at V and 2 bases at J, with 15 bases between the two ends. The CDR3 coding sequence is TGTGCCAGCAGTGTTCCACAGGGGGGGCAAGAGACCCAGTACTTC. The encoded protein is CASSVPQGGQETQYF. The complete variable domain, with remaining parts taken from reference TRBV28 and TRBJ2-5, reads DVKVTQSSRYLVKRTGEKVFLECVQDMDHENMFWYRQDPGLGLRLIYFSYDVKMKEKGDIPEGYSVSREKKERFSLILESASTNQTSMYLCASSVPQGGQETQYFGPGTRLLVL.

This chain joins TRBV18 and TRBJ2-1; no clear D gene. The V gene lost 6 bases and the J gene lost 4 bases, with 13 bases spanning the gap. Germline assignment: CDR1 KGHSH and CDR2 LQKENI. This CDR3 contains 14 residues. CDR3 sequence (DNA): TGTGCCAGCTCCCCTAGGGCCCTGTACAATGAGCAGTTCTTC. It codes for CASSPRALYNEQFF.

The CDR3 spells CASSRGGDSYEQYF. As DNA, the CDR3 is TGTGCCAGCAGCAGAGGCGGGGACTCCTACGAGCAGTACTTC. The chain uses TRBV11-2 and TRBJ2-7, with D possibly matching TRBD2 (6 bases). This CDR3 is built from 14 residues. The germline gives CDR1 SGHAT, CDR2 FQNNGV. With 5 bases removed from V and 0 bases from J, the gap between germline ends came to 11 bases. Full variable domain (remainder filled in from reference TRBV11-2 and TRBJ2-7): EAGVAQSPRYKIIEKRQSVAFWCNPISGHATLYWYQQILGQGPKLLIQFQNNGVVDDSQLPKDRFSAERLKGVDSTLKIQPAKLEDSAVYLCASSRGGDSYEQYFGPGTRLTVT.

V gene TRBV9 combines with J gene TRBJ2-7, with D possibly TRBD2 on 6 matching bases. The ends were cut back, 0 bases at V and 3 bases at J, with 13 bases in the middle. This CDR3 has 15 residues. Germline-derived CDR1 and CDR2 are SGDLS and YYNGEE. As DNA, the CDR3 is TGTGCCAGCAGCGTAGGGGACGGGAGTATCTACGAGCAGTACTTC. It yields the protein CASSVGDGSIYEQYF.

The V gene is TRBV27, the J gene TRBJ2-2; D not resolved. The germline CDR1 and CDR2 sequences are MNHEY and SMNVEV (reference sequence). Trimming removed 3 bases from V and 9 bases from J, with 11 bases in between. The CDR3 is 13 residues long. The CDR3 DNA sequence: TGTGCCAGCAGTTTCATGGGGATCCGGGAGCTGTTTTTT. The encoded protein is CASSFMGIRELFF.

The rearrangement links TRBV6-5 to TRBJ1-3, with unresolved D. V lost 0 bases and J lost 4, with 7 bases in between. Germline CDR1 and CDR2: MNHEY and SVGAGI. CDR3 length: 14 amino acids. DNA for the CDR3: TGTGCCAGCAGTTACTCGTCCGTAGGAAACACCATATATTTT. Translating it yields CASSYSSVGNTIYF.

The chain combines TRBV30 with TRBJ2-5; D is unresolved. The germline V gene has CDR1 GTSNPN and CDR2 SVGIG (reference sequence). The CDR3 spans 13 residues. The germline V and J ends were trimmed by 1 base and 2 bases, with 8 bases remaining between them. The DNA for the CDR3 is TGTGCCTGGAGTGGTGGTGCGCAAGAGACCCAGTACTTC. Its protein product is CAWSGGAQETQYF.

J is TRBJ1-2 and V is TRBV19; D is possibly TRBD1 (5 bases). The germline V gene encodes CDR1 LNHDA and CDR2 SQIVND (reference sequence). This CDR3 is built from 13 residues. Trimming took 6 bases from V and 6 from J, leaving 14 bases between them. CDR3 sequence reads: CASSPNGGDGYTF. Written as DNA, the CDR3 is TGTGCCAGTAGCCCAAACGGGGGAGATGGCTACACCTTC.

The chain couples TRBV4-2 to TRBJ2-2, with TRBD2 matching over 9 bases. The CDR3 has 16 amino acids. CDR1 and CDR2 (germline): LGHNA, YNFKEQ. With V trimmed by 0 bases and J by 3 bases, 2 bases remained unmatched. The CDR3 protein is CASSQEVAGDTGELFF. Here the CDR3 DNA reads TGTGCCAGCAGCCAAGAGGTAGCGGGAGACACCGGGGAGCTGTTTTTT.

The rearrangement uses TRBV5-4 and TRBJ2-2, with D unresolved. CDR1 is SGHNT and CDR2 is YYREEE in the germline V gene (reference sequence). With 2 bases removed from V and 8 bases from J, the gap between germline ends came to 7 bases. The CDR3 spans 12 residues. CDR3 protein: CASSFVQGELFF. The CDR3 region has the DNA TGTGCCAGCAGCTTCGTCCAGGGGGAGCTGTTTTTT.

This chain connects TRBV6-5 to TRBJ1-1; D might be TRBD1 (6 bases). The V end lost 6 bases, the J end lost 0 bases, and 11 bases lay between the germline ends. Germline CDR1 is MNHEY and CDR2 is SVGAGI. This CDR3 is built from 14 residues. The CDR3 spells CASRRQAMNTEAFF. For the CDR3, the DNA is TGTGCCAGCAGACGACAGGCTATGAACACTGAAGCTTTCTTT.

This clone showed up just once. The gene calls are TRBV11-3 and TRBJ1-1, with D uncertain. Trimming took off 3 bases at V and 0 bases at J, with 8 bases between the two ends. This CDR3 spans 14 amino acids. The germline V gene encodes CDR1 SGHNT and CDR2 YENEEA. The CDR3 sequence: CASSFHWMNTEAFF. Written as DNA, the CDR3 is TGTGCCAGCAGCTTCCATTGGATGAACACTGAAGCTTTCTTT.

The CDR3: CASSQDNEQFF. The CDR3 region has the DNA TGTGCCAGCAGTCAGGACAATGAGCAGTTCTTC. The chain couples TRBV6-6 to TRBJ2-1, with D hard to call. CDR3 length: 11 residues. The germline V gene encodes CDR1 MNHNY and CDR2 SVGAGI (reference sequence). V lost 5 bases, J lost 5 bases, and 4 bases lay in between.

The V and J genes are TRBV6-5 and TRBJ1-6; unclear D gene. The CDR3 covers 14 residues. CDR1 is MNHEY, CDR2 SVGAGI, per germline. Trimming took off 7 bases at V and 5 bases at J, with 12 bases between the two ends. This chain's CDR3 is CASTTGSHNSPLHF. The CDR3 region has the DNA TGTGCCAGCACTACGGGTTCGCATAATTCACCCCTCCACTTT.

The genes are TRBV28 and TRBJ1-2; no clear D. Trimming stripped 7 bases from V and 5 bases from J, with 17 bases between. The CDR3 sequence is 14 residues long. Germline-derived CDR1 and CDR2 are MDHEN and SYDVKM. This chain's CDR3 is CASKNTEGWYGYTF. The CDR3 DNA reads as TGTGCCAGCAAAAACACCGAAGGTTGGTATGGCTACACCTTC.

The chain has TRBV6-4 and TRBJ2-7; TRBD1 is a possible D gene (6 bases). This CDR3 contains 13 residues. Trimming shortened V by 4 bases and J by 3 bases, and 10 bases separated the two germline ends. Germline V lookup: CDR1 MRHNA, CDR2 SNTAGT. For the CDR3, the DNA is TGTGCCAGCAGTGTGGGACAAAGCTACGAGCAGTACTTC. It translates to CASSVGQSYEQYF.

This sequence joins TRBV19 and TRBJ2-1; the D is unclear. With 6 bases removed from V and 1 base from J, the gap between germline ends came to 13 bases. The germline CDR1 and CDR2 sequences are LNHDA and SQIVND (reference sequence). The CDR3 length is 15 residues. In nucleotides, the CDR3 is TGTGCCAGTAGAATCGGTTTGACATCCTACAATGAGCAGTTCTTC. Residues: CASRIGLTSYNEQFF.

V is TRBV10-3 and J is TRBJ1-2; D uncertain. The CDR3 loop spans 15 amino acids. Germline V gene sequence: CDR1 ENHRY, CDR2 SYGVKD. V lost 1 base and J 1 base, leaving 10 bases between the germline ends. CDR3 amino acids: CAISELGKLNYGYTF. DNA of the CDR3: TGTGCCATCAGTGAGTTAGGGAAGCTTAACTATGGCTACACCTTC.

The chain uses TRBV7-9 and TRBJ1-1; 9 bases agree with TRBD1. CDR1 and CDR2 (germline): SEHNR, FQNEAQ (reference sequence). The CDR3 has 14 residues. V trimming: 4 bases; J trimming: 2 bases; junction bases outside the gene matches: 2. CDR3 DNA sequence: TGTGCCAGCAGCTACAGGGGGCGTAACACTGAAGCTTTCTTT. Protein: CASSYRGRNTEAFF. The full variable domain, with the rest looked up from reference TRBV7-9 and TRBJ1-1, is DTGVSQNPRHKITKRGQNVTFRCDPISEHNRLYWYRQTLGQGPEFLTYFQNEAQLEKSRLLSDRFSAERPKGSFSTLEIQRTEQGDSAMYLCASSYRGRNTEAFFGQGTRLTVV.

The chain uses TRBV5-1 and TRBJ2-1, with 7 positions matching TRBD1. Trimming at V came to 3 bases and at J to 7 bases, leaving 10 bases not matched to a gene. This CDR3 has 15 amino acids. Per germline, CDR1 SGHRS and CDR2 YFSETQ. This CDR3 is CASSSQPTQGNEQFF. CDR3 sequence (DNA): TGCGCCAGCAGCTCTCAGCCCACACAGGGGAATGAGCAGTTCTTC.

This rearrangement joins TRBV6-5 to TRBJ2-5; D is possibly TRBD1 (6 bases). Deletions cut 8 bases from V and 2 bases from J, with 18 bases between. The CDR3 totals 15 residues. CDR1 and CDR2 from the germline V gene are MNHEY and SVGAGI. The CDR3: CASGYGDMAQETQYF. CDR3 nucleotide sequence: TGTGCCAGCGGGTACGGGGACATGGCTCAAGAGACCCAGTACTTC.

This chain joins TRBV27 and TRBJ1-3; D remains ambiguous. The V gene lost 5 bases and the J gene lost 0 bases, with 14 bases spanning the gap. The CDR3 runs 16 residues. In germline, CDR1 is MNHEY, CDR2 SMNVEV (reference sequence). The CDR3, as DNA: TGTGCCAGCAGTCCTTTAGGCTTACTCTCTGGAAACACCATATATTTT. Amino acids: CASSPLGLLSGNTIYF.

V usage is TRBV10-2 and J usage is TRBJ2-7; TRBD2 agrees at 8 bases. The junction had 3 bases not matched to a gene; V was cut back by 6 bases and J by 2 bases. CDR1 and CDR2 (germline): WSHSY, SAAADI. CDR3 length: 13 amino acids. CDR3 in DNA: TGCGCCAGCAGCCGTAGCGGGGCCTACGAGCAGTACTTC. It encodes CASSRSGAYEQYF.